This T cell receptor (beta chain) was found in a study of blood T cell repertoires in COVID-19. Background on the study: The United States, Italy and Spain provided the acute and convalescent COVID-19 samples. Sample material is recorded as cDNA or gDNA derived from T cells, B-cell-depleted T cells, or PBMCs.

V lost 0 bases and J lost 8, with 13 bases in between. CDR3 size: 14 residues. CDR1 is SGHNT, CDR2 YENEEA, per germline. The Seattle site enrolled patients during active infection and followed them longitudinally. Original processing notes: From reference gene primer amplification, estimates of nucleated cell counts were derived. TCRdb keeps only in-frame clones here, not all; method: immunoSEQ multiplex PCR. V and J calls and clone size are given by that table; D and trimming were obtained from the DNA. The sample has fewer than 350,000 clones, about 91% seen once. Sequencing used peripheral blood. The clonotype originates from a woman in her twenties or thirties with COVID-19, enrolled during active disease. V usage is TRBV11-3 and J usage is TRBJ1-1, with D unclear. The chain's CDR3 is CASSLESESREAFF. CDR3 sequence (DNA): TGTGCCAGCAGCTTAGAAAGCGAGAGTCGGGAAGCTTTCTTT.